The clone carrying this T cell receptor (beta chain) has a handful of counts. Its cognate antigen is unknown. Trimming pared 1 base from V and 7 bases from J, leaving 8 bases between. The CDR3 is 14 amino acids. TCRdb reprocessed the 5' RACE reads with MiXCR, giving one entry per CDR3 protein. The top ten hold around 9.2% of the sample, which has hundreds of thousands of distinct CDR3 sequences, around 18% seen once. This entry is derived from a study of T-cell memory formation after mild COVID-19. As for the study in general: The study found TCR clusters largely donor specific. Study-level findings and limits: Memory sampled before infection contained some responding clones, suggesting cross-reactive memory joined. Balance between CD4 and CD8 was seen in clones contracting day 15 to 85, and a CD4+ lean was seen in later expanders.

The clonotype was recovered from an adult woman who had mild COVID-19 (a few samples of this study predate the infection). Cell type and time point are not known. The gene calls are TRBV12-3 or TRBV12-4 and TRBJ1-6; maybe TRBD1 (5 bases). Sequencing was performed on PBMCs or a T cell subset sorted from them (not recorded which). The CDR3, as DNA: TGTGCCAGCAGTTTAGGGACACAGAATTCACCCCTCCACTTT. It yields the protein CASSLGTQNSPLHF.